This is a list of T cell receptor beta chains from one sample in a study of blood T cell repertoires in COVID-19. Measured with immunoSEQ multiplex PCR; TCRdb has only the in-frame clones, and not every one. The table shows 350,000 to 400,000 clones, with 80% to 90% occurring only once. The material sequenced was PBMCs or T cells enriched from blood (not recorded which). Receptors originate from a man aged 18 to 30 who had recovered from COVID-19. The CDR3 runs from the conserved cysteine through the conserved F or W. D genes are given only for firm matches. Not all rows give a size; the values are once, few, many and, for expanded clones, a class.

D gene	V gene	clone size	J gene	CDR3 protein	CDR3 DNA
-	TRBV4-1	-	TRBJ2-5	CASSQDLATSAYQETQYF	TGCGCCAGCAGCCAAGATCTTGCGACTAGTGCGTACCAAGAGACCCAGTACTTC
TRBD1	TRBV11-3	few	TRBJ1-5	CASSQDRSLYSNQPQHF	TGTGCCAGCAGCCAGGACAGGAGTCTGTATAGCAATCAGCCCCAGCATTTT
TRBD2	TRBV5-6	-	TRBJ2-1	CASSSGLAGKVEQFF	TGTGCCAGCAGCTCCGGACTAGCGGGAAAGGTTGAGCAGTTCTTC
TRBD1	TRBV7-9	-	TRBJ2-1	CASTPRGQGYNEQFF	TGTGCCAGCACCCCGAGGGGACAGGGGTACAATGAGCAGTTCTTC
-	TRBV7-2	-	TRBJ1-1	CASSLSPGETEAFF	TGTGCCAGCAGCTTATCTCCCGGGGAGACTGAAGCTTTCTTT
-	TRBV29-1	-	TRBJ1-1	CSALTRTTEAFF	TGCAGCGCCCTTACTCGTACCACTGAAGCTTTCTTT
TRBD1	TRBV7-6	once	TRBJ2-7	CASSLGQGRYEQYF	TGTGCCAGCAGCCTCGGACAGGGGCGCTACGAGCAGTACTTC
TRBD1	TRBV12-5	-	TRBJ1-1	CASGPPGQGLLNTEAFF	TGTGCTAGTGGTCCACCCGGACAGGGCCTCTTGAACACTGAAGCTTTCTTT
-	TRBV4-2	-	TRBJ2-2	CASSQEAVRNTGELFF	TGTGCCAGCAGCCAAGAAGCGGTGAGGAACACCGGGGAGCTGTTTTTT
-	TRBV4-2	-	TRBJ2-3	CASSRLPWGLTQYF	TGTGCCAGCAGCCGCCTTCCTTGGGGCCTGACGCAGTATTTT
TRBD1	TRBV29-1	-	TRBJ1-2	CSDRGGGYTF	TGCAGCGACAGGGGTGGAGGCTACACCTTC
-	TRBV19	-	TRBJ1-2	CASSIDGQGFYGYTF	TGTGCCAGTAGTATAGATGGGCAGGGATTCTATGGCTACACCTTC
TRBD1	TRBV10-2	-	TRBJ2-5	CASSEGQGQETQYF	TGCGCCAGCAGTGAGGGACAGGGCCAAGAGACCCAGTACTTC
-	TRBV19	-	TRBJ1-4	CASTLGGILNEKLFF	TGTGCCAGTACCCTCGGGGGAATACTAAATGAAAAACTGTTTTTT
-	TRBV3-1/TRBV3-2	-	TRBJ1-5	CASSQVWGDQPQHF	TGTGCCAGCAGCCAAGTGTGGGGGGATCAGCCCCAGCATTTT
TRBD1	TRBV18	-	TRBJ1-5	CASSAGTGVRMAQHF	TGTGCCAGCTCAGCCGGGACAGGGGTCCGGATGGCCCAGCATTTT
TRBD2	TRBV4-2	-	TRBJ2-3	CASSHVTSAQVYF	TGTGCCAGCAGCCATGTGACTAGCGCTCAGGTGTATTTT
TRBD2	TRBV7-3	-	TRBJ2-1	CASSLQLGRGYNEQFF	TGTGCCAGCAGCTTACAGCTTGGGAGGGGTTACAATGAGCAGTTCTTC
TRBD2	TRBV7-2	-	TRBJ2-7	CASSLTAGGPHSYEQYF	TGTGCCAGCAGCTTAACGGCGGGAGGGCCCCACTCCTACGAGCAGTACTTC
TRBD1	TRBV2	-	TRBJ1-4	CASSRDRAREKLFF	TGTGCCAGCAGTCGGGACAGGGCTCGGGAAAAACTGTTTTTT
-	TRBV6-5	-	TRBJ1-1	CASTFGAEAFF	TGTGCCAGCACTTTCGGTGCTGAAGCTTTCTTT
-	TRBV7-9	-	TRBJ2-7	CASSLTGQRPYEQYF	TGTGCCAGCAGCTTGACAGGACAGCGTCCCTACGAGCAGTACTTC
TRBD2	TRBV5-1	-	TRBJ2-3	CASSKPSGRATDTQYF	TGCGCCAGCAGCAAGCCTAGCGGGAGGGCCACAGATACGCAGTATTTT
-	TRBV18	few	TRBJ1-5	CASSRADQPQHF	TGTGCCAGCTCACGGGCAGATCAGCCCCAGCATTTT
-	TRBV2	many	TRBJ1-1	CASSFTPNTEAFF	TGTGCCAGCAGCTTTACACCGAACACTGAAGCTTTCTTT
-	TRBV3-1/TRBV3-2	-	TRBJ2-7	CASSHLTYEQYF	TGTGCCAGCAGCCACCTTACCTACGAGCAGTACTTC
TRBD2	TRBV4-1	-	TRBJ2-3	CASSQDLAGGKLNTQYF	TGCGCCAGCAGCCAAGATCTAGCGGGGGGGAAATTGAATACGCAGTATTTT
-	TRBV9	-	TRBJ2-3	CASSVARGLSTDTQYF	TGTGCCAGCAGCGTAGCTAGGGGACTTAGCACAGATACGCAGTATTTT
-	TRBV20-1	-	TRBJ1-5	CSASPQAGNQPQHF	TGCAGTGCTAGTCCCCAAGCTGGCAATCAGCCCCAGCATTTT
-	TRBV24-1	-	TRBJ1-5	CATSPGAAGAQHF	TGTGCCACCAGTCCTGGGGCGGCCGGCGCCCAGCATTTT
TRBD1	TRBV19	-	TRBJ2-3	CASSVGQGRRNTQYF	TGTGCCAGTAGTGTGGGACAGGGGAGGAGGAATACGCAGTATTTT